This T cell receptor beta chain was observed in a study of blood T cells in healthy people across ages. Study-wide context: Researchers report that template switching captured about one barcoded beta molecule per two T cells.

As to this clonotype: Its specificity is not known.

Findings and caveats of the study: Per million T cells, TCR beta diversity dropped about linearly as age rose.

V was shortened by 5 bases and J by 2 bases, with 10 bases between the two germline ends. Germline values: CDR1 MNHEY, CDR2 SMNVEV (reference sequence). CDR3 size: 13 residues. The second PCR ran about 6 to 11 cycles with a sample-barcoded 5' primer and J-beta primers. Every single cDNA molecule received a tag from a template-switch adaptor with 12 random nucleotides. TCRdb re-analysed the 5' RACE reads in MiXCR, keeping a single row per CDR3 protein. The sample lists more than 800,000 distinct CDR3 sequences, around 43% seen once, with about 20% in the top ten. The receptor was isolated from a woman aged 55-70 years in good health. V usage is TRBV27 and J usage is TRBJ2-7; no clear D gene. Material: blood. The CDR3 sequence is CASSIRQTYEQYF. The CDR3 nucleotides read TGTGCCAGCAGTATACGACAAACCTACGAGCAGTACTTC.